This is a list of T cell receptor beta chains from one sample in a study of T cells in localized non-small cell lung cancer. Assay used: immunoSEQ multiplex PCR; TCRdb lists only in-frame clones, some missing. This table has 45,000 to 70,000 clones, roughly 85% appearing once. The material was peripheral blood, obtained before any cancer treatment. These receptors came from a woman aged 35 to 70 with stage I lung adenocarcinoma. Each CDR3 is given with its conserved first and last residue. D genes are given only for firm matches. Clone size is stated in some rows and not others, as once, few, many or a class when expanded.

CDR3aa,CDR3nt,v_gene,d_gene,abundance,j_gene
CASSRDWRLYNEQFF,TGTGCCAGCAGTCGGGACTGGAGACTCTACAATGAGCAGTTCTTC,TRBV5-8,-,-,TRBJ2-1
CASSQQGENEKLFF,TGCGCCAGCAGCCAACAGGGGGAGAATGAAAAACTGTTTTTT,TRBV4-3,TRBD1,once,TRBJ1-4
CASSPRPATNEKLFF,TGTGCCAGCAGCCCCCGGCCAGCCACTAATGAAAAACTGTTTTTT,TRBV9,-,-,TRBJ1-4
CASSPDPGGTSYEQYF,TGTGCCAGCAGCCCAGACCCCGGTGGAACCTCCTACGAGCAGTACTTC,TRBV5-5,-,-,TRBJ2-7
CASSLAGQNTEAFF,TGTGCCAGCAGCTTAGCGGGACAGAACACTGAAGCTTTCTTT,TRBV11-2,-,-,TRBJ1-1
CASSPRTEGNTIYF,TGTGCCAGCTCACCACGAACGGAGGGAAACACCATATATTTT,TRBV18,-,-,TRBJ1-3
CASSQEARGTEAFF,TGTGCCAGCAGCCAAGAGGCCAGGGGGACTGAAGCTTTCTTT,TRBV14,TRBD1,few,TRBJ1-1
CASSGSGQSNTDTQYF,TGTGCCAGCAGTGGTTCGGGACAGTCAAACACAGATACGCAGTATTTT,TRBV25-1,TRBD1,-,TRBJ2-3
CASSHGTGNYGYTF,TGTGCCAGCAGCCATGGGACAGGAAACTATGGCTACACCTTC,TRBV28,TRBD1,once,TRBJ1-2
CASTPYSGGAGNEQFF,TGTGCCAGCACTCCTTATAGCGGGGGGGCTGGGAATGAGCAGTTCTTC,TRBV7-6,TRBD2,once,TRBJ2-1
CASSVPDPGGDSPVGGELFF,TGTGCCAGCAGCGTACCCGACCCAGGGGGGGATAGCCCGGTGGGCGGGGAGCTGTTTTTT,TRBV9,-,-,TRBJ2-2
CASSLGPPNEKLFF,TGTGCCAGCAGCTTAGGACCTCCTAATGAAAAACTGTTTTTT,TRBV13,-,few,TRBJ1-4
CSVEEPNYGYTF,TGCAGCGTTGAAGAACCGAACTATGGCTACACCTTC,TRBV29-1,-,-,TRBJ1-2
CASGLPPDTQYF,TGTGCCAGCGGACTACCCCCAGATACGCAGTATTTT,TRBV6-5,-,-,TRBJ2-3
CASSPALAGGRDTQYF,TGCGCCAGCAGCCCCGCCTTAGCGGGGGGGCGTGATACGCAGTATTTT,TRBV5-1,TRBD2,-,TRBJ2-3
CASSLNRQETQYF,TGCGCCAGCAGCTTGAACCGCCAAGAGACCCAGTACTTC,TRBV5-1,-,-,TRBJ2-5
CASSRVFGAEQFF,TGTGCCAGCTCACGAGTTTTCGGGGCTGAGCAGTTCTTC,TRBV18,-,-,TRBJ2-1
CASSPSPGDRDREQYF,TGTGCCAGCAGCCCTTCGCCGGGGGACAGGGATCGCGAGCAGTACTTC,TRBV9,TRBD1,-,TRBJ2-7
CASSLTLSNSPLHF,TGTGCCAGCAGCTTAACCCTTTCTAATTCACCCCTCCACTTT,TRBV7-2,-,-,TRBJ1-6
CAWAIGRAWPQHF,TGTGCCTGGGCTATAGGGAGGGCATGGCCCCAGCATTTT,TRBV30,-,-,TRBJ1-5
CASSISRYRSNQPQHF,TGTGCCAGTAGTATCTCGAGGTACAGGAGCAATCAGCCCCAGCATTTT,TRBV19,-,-,TRBJ1-5
CASSLSGLAGGRHEQYF,TGTGCCAGCAGCCTCTCGGGACTAGCGGGGGGGCGCCACGAGCAGTACTTC,TRBV7-2,TRBD2,-,TRBJ2-7
CASSSRGQGFTEAFF,TGTGCCAGCAGCTCTCGCGGACAGGGATTCACTGAAGCTTTCTTT,TRBV13,TRBD1,once,TRBJ1-1
CASSENSPEQYF,TGCGCCAGCAGTGAAAATTCGCCCGAGCAGTACTTC,TRBV10-2,-,-,TRBJ2-7